Shown below are 23 T cell receptor beta chains from a single sample sequenced in a study of PD-L1 blockade in urothelial cancer listed by TCRdb under 2017. Libraries were prepared through the immunoSEQ multiplex PCR assay. The immuneACCESS repertoire file appears here via TCRdb, limited to in-frame rearrangements. These files lack a portion of the clones; in checked studies, under half of the deficit traces to unresolved V genes, and the cause of the others is not known. Present in this sample are around 70,000 clones, around 80% of which were seen just once. The ten largest make up less than 5.5% of the sample. The sequences come from PBMCs, collected around atezolizumab (anti-PD-L1) treatment. The origin of the receptors is a man aged 70 or older with urothelial cancer.

The chain links TRBV28 to TRBJ1-1; the D gene is possibly TRBD1 (5 bases). The CDR3 is 14 residues long. V was pared by 6 bases and J by 1 base, with 12 bases between. CDR1 MDHEN and CDR2 SYDVKM come from the germline V gene. The CDR3 bases are TGTGCCAGCAGCCCCGGGGGATGGAACACTGAAGCTTTCTTT. Encoded protein: CASSPGGWNTEAFF.

The rearrangement uses TRBV27 and TRBJ2-3; 8 bases line up with TRBD2. This CDR3 contains 15 residues. The V gene's germline CDR1 is MNHEY and CDR2 SMNVEV (reference sequence). Losses at the gene ends were 2 bases for V and 5 bases for J; bases not matched to a gene: 6. DNA of the CDR3: TGTGCCAGCAGTTTAGCGGCTAGCGGGTTAGATACGCAGTATTTT. Its protein is CASSLAASGLDTQYF.

V usage is TRBV7-3 and J usage is TRBJ2-1; D is unclear. Trimming left V 5 bases short and J 12 bases short, with 11 bases between. The CDR3 has 11 residues. Germline values: CDR1 SGHTA, CDR2 FQGTGA. CDR3 protein: CASSRVNWQFF. The CDR3 DNA is TGTGCCAGCAGCCGAGTTAATTGGCAGTTCTTC.

V and J are TRBV2 and TRBJ1-2, with a tentative D call TRBD1 (5 bases). Germline V gene data show CDR1 as SNHLY and CDR2 as FYNNEI. V was clipped by 9 bases and J by 2 bases, with 16 bases between them. The CDR3 contains 14 residues. CDR3 sequence: CASAPWGENYGYTF. DNA for the CDR3: TGTGCCAGTGCTCCTTGGGGGGAGAACTATGGCTACACCTTC.

The chain has TRBV6-1 and TRBJ2-3; 8 nucleotides line up with TRBD2. Germline V gene sequence: CDR1 MNHNS, CDR2 SASEGT. The CDR3 loop spans 16 amino acids. Germline trimming cut 4 bases from V and 2 bases from J; bases unmatched to any gene: 8. CDR3 nucleotide sequence: TGTGCCAGCAGTGGAGCGGGAGAGGCTGACACAGATACGCAGTATTTT. It encodes CASSGAGEADTDTQYF.

This chain connects TRBV7-8 to TRBJ1-5; possible D gene TRBD1, 6 bases. Trimming removed 4 bases at V and 7 bases at J, with 11 bases between. This CDR3 spans 13 amino acids. Germline CDR1 SGHVS, CDR2 FQNEAQ. As DNA, the CDR3 is TGTGCCAGCAGCTCACAGGGCCGGCAGCCCCAGCATTTT. As protein: CASSSQGRQPQHF.

The chain uses TRBV29-1 and TRBJ2-1, with D possibly matching TRBD1 (5 bases). V was trimmed by 7 bases and J by 0 bases, leaving 16 bases between them. The length of the CDR3 is 15 residues. CDR1 SQVTM and CDR2 ANQGSEA come from the germline V gene. For the CDR3, the DNA is TGCAGCGCCGAGGACACCCACGGCTCCTACAATGAGCAGTTCTTC. Protein product: CSAEDTHGSYNEQFF.

The chain has TRBV19 and TRBJ2-3; 9 nucleotides agree with TRBD2. The ends lost 5 bases at V and 2 bases at J; junction bases unmatched: 11. There are 17 residues in the CDR3. Per germline, CDR1 LNHDA and CDR2 SQIVND (reference sequence). In DNA, the CDR3 is TGTGCCAGTAGTCCCGGCTCACTAGCGGGCTTCACAGATACGCAGTATTTT. Its translation is CASSPGSLAGFTDTQYF. The complete variable domain, with remaining parts taken from reference TRBV19 and TRBJ2-3, reads DGGITQSPKYLFRKEGQNVTLSCEQNLNHDAMYWYRQDPGQGLRLIYYSQIVNDFQKGDIAEGYSVSREKKESFPLTVTSAQKNPTAFYLCASSPGSLAGFTDTQYFGPGTRLTVL.

V usage is TRBV2 and J usage is TRBJ2-7; tentative D call: TRBD2 (5 bases). V lost 8 bases and J lost 2, with 16 bases in between. CDR1 SNHLY and CDR2 FYNNEI come from the germline V gene. The CDR3 length is 14 residues. The CDR3 protein is CASSRATSTYEQYF. The CDR3 region has the DNA TGTGCCAGCTCGAGGGCGACCTCTACCTACGAGCAGTACTTC.

This rearrangement joins TRBV5-1 to TRBJ2-7, with 8 nucleotides matching TRBD2. V trimming: 0 bases; J trimming: 2 bases; junction bases outside the gene matches: 4. This CDR3 contains 15 residues. The germline V gene encodes CDR1 SGHRS and CDR2 YFSETQ. The CDR3 region has the DNA TGCGCCAGCAGCTTGGCCGGAGCGGGAGCCTACGAGCAGTACTTC. Protein: CASSLAGAGAYEQYF.

The rearrangement links TRBV4-2 to TRBJ2-4; the D gene is possibly TRBD2 (6 bases). Per the germline V gene, CDR1 is LGHNA and CDR2 is YNFKEQ. CDR3 length equals 15 residues. Trimming cost V 1 base and J 3 bases, with 10 bases left between them. CDR3: CASSQVGGGKNIQYF. Here the CDR3 DNA reads TGTGCCAGCAGCCAAGTCGGGGGAGGCAAAAACATTCAGTACTTC.

The J gene is TRBJ2-7, the V gene TRBV9; weak D call: TRBD2 (6 bases). CDR3 size: 15 residues. The germline V gene has CDR1 SGDLS and CDR2 YYNGEE. Trimming shortened V by 4 bases and J by 5 bases, and 19 bases separated the two germline ends. The CDR3 protein is CASSLVGRTGDEQYF. The CDR3, as DNA: TGTGCCAGCAGCTTGGTGGGAAGGACGGGGGACGAGCAGTACTTC.

The CDR3 protein is CASSEGLAGGTQYF. For the CDR3, the DNA is TGCGCCAGCAGTGAGGGGCTAGCGGGAGGGACCCAGTACTTC. The V gene is TRBV10-1, the J gene TRBJ2-5; TRBD2 agrees at 11 bases. The J segment lost 7 bases and the V segment lost 2 bases, leaving 3 bases of the junction unmatched. Germline assignment: CDR1 WNHNN and CDR2 SYGVQD (reference sequence). The CDR3 length is 14 residues.

J is TRBJ2-1 and V is TRBV4-1; D is undetermined. Per the germline V gene, CDR1 is MGHRA and CDR2 is YSYEKL. V lost 1 base, J lost 2 bases, and 15 bases lay in between. The CDR3 has 17 amino acids. The CDR3 spells CASSQVQATSPYNEQFF. The CDR3 nucleotides are TGCGCCAGCAGCCAAGTGCAAGCCACGAGCCCCTACAATGAGCAGTTCTTC.

J is TRBJ2-5 and V is TRBV4-1; TRBD1 aligns across 10 bases. V trimming: 3 bases; J trimming: 6 bases; junction bases outside the gene matches: 10. Germline V lookup: CDR1 MGHRA, CDR2 YSYEKL. CDR3 length: 16 amino acids. DNA for the CDR3: TGCGCCAGCAGCCAGCCCGGGACAGGGGACCTGAAGACCCAGTACTTC. It is translated as CASSQPGTGDLKTQYF.

The chain joins TRBV5-5 to TRBJ2-5; 14 nucleotides match TRBD2. The CDR3 totals 16 residues. CDR1 and CDR2 (germline): SGHKS, YYEKEE (reference sequence). Losses at the gene ends were 0 bases for V and 4 bases for J; bases not matched to a gene: 2. CDR3 DNA sequence: TGTGCCAGCAGCTTGGCCGGACTAGCGGGAGGAGAGACCCAGTACTTC. This codes for CASSLAGLAGGETQYF.

This clone occurred a few times. This rearrangement joins TRBV11-1 to TRBJ2-6; D is unclear. The germline V and J ends were trimmed by 3 bases and 2 bases, with 14 bases remaining between them. The CDR3 has 17 residues. Looked up from germline, CDR1 is SGHAT and CDR2 is FQDESV (reference sequence). The chain's CDR3 is CASSFSKSSAGANVLTF. In DNA form, the CDR3 reads TGTGCCAGCAGCTTCTCCAAGTCGTCAGCTGGGGCCAACGTCCTGACTTTC.

The V call is TRBV5-6, the J call TRBJ2-2; D is undetermined. The CDR3 runs to 15 residues. Germline V CDR1 and CDR2: SGHDT, YYEEEE. Trimming cost V 4 bases and J 5 bases, with 15 bases left between them. This CDR3 reads CASSLITPLTGELFF. In nucleotides, the CDR3 is TGTGCCAGCAGCCTCATCACACCGTTAACCGGGGAGCTGTTTTTT.

This chain joins TRBV2 and TRBJ1-1; a weak D match, TRBD1 (5 bases). Looked up from germline, CDR1 is SNHLY and CDR2 is FYNNEI. V lost 6 bases and J 1 base, leaving 12 bases between the germline ends. CDR3 length: 14 amino acids. CDR3 sequence reads: CASRMGPENTEAFF. Written as DNA, the CDR3 is TGTGCCAGCAGGATGGGGCCAGAGAACACTGAAGCTTTCTTT.

The DNA of the CDR3 is TGTGCCAGCAGCTTAACGGGGAGCCCCTCCTACGAGCAGTACTTC. It is translated as CASSLTGSPSYEQYF. J is TRBJ2-7 and V is TRBV7-3; D is perhaps TRBD2 (5 bases). This CDR3 has 15 residues. The V end lost 0 bases, the J end lost 0 bases, and 9 bases lay between the germline ends. Looked up from germline, CDR1 is SGHTA and CDR2 is FQGTGA.

The chain joins TRBV7-2 to TRBJ2-2; 11 bases align to TRBD2. The V and J ends lost 5 bases and 6 bases, in that order; junction bases with no gene match: 2. The CDR3 contains 14 residues. The germline gives CDR1 SGHTA, CDR2 FQGNSA. This CDR3 reads CASSQLAGAGELFF. CDR3 DNA sequence: TGTGCCAGCAGCCAACTAGCGGGAGCCGGGGAGCTGTTTTTT.

The rearrangement uses TRBV5-4 and TRBJ2-1; 8 positions match TRBD1. V lost 4 bases to trimming and J lost 1 base; unmatched junction nucleotides: 4. The CDR3 contains 15 residues. Germline V gene data show CDR1 as SGHNT and CDR2 as YYREEE (reference sequence). CDR3 sequence: CASSRDRLSYNEQFF. As DNA, the CDR3 is TGTGCCAGCAGCAGGGACAGGCTATCCTACAATGAGCAGTTCTTC.

This sequence joins TRBV19 and TRBJ2-1; 7 bases align to TRBD1. Per germline, CDR1 LNHDA and CDR2 SQIVND (reference sequence). Germline trimming cut 8 bases from V and 9 bases from J; bases unmatched to any gene: 10. The CDR3 runs 13 residues. CDR3 sequence: CASSKGAFSEQFF. CDR3 sequence (DNA): TGTGCCAGTTCGAAGGGGGCCTTCAGTGAGCAGTTCTTC.